The present TCR beta chain was sequenced within a study of T-cell reconstitution after alpha-beta-depleted transplantation in children. Study-wide points: At day 60, the high TCRbeta diversity found in some patients originated from recipient T cells and thymic progenitors that had survived. When one year had passed after transplant, most T-cell counts and diversity came from newly produced T cells. Two months or so post-transplant, alpha-beta T cells reportedly derived from several hundred expanded graft clones.

Molecular barcoding with unique molecular identifiers was used for the TCRbeta library. TCRdb called the PCR reads again in MiXCR, with one record for every CDR3 protein. The sample shows a few hundred thousand distinct CDR3 sequences, 6.6% of them seen only once. The CDR3 consists of 12 residues. Germline-derived CDR1 and CDR2 are LNHNV and YYDKDF (reference sequence). Trimming pared 5 bases from V and 8 bases from J, leaving 12 bases between. A note on this clonotype: Its antigen remains unknown. This may be a read error, as it is one base from a much larger clone.

The V and J genes are TRBV15 and TRBJ1-2; D gene uncertain. The sample here was PBMCs, taken before TCRalphabeta/CD19-depleted stem cell transplant. This sequence was found in a boy aged 2 to 10 with acute lymphoblastic leukemia, due to receive a stem cell transplant. The CDR3 DNA reads TGTGCCACCAGCGCCAGCCTAGGAGGCTACACCTTC. The encoded protein is CATSASLGGYTF.